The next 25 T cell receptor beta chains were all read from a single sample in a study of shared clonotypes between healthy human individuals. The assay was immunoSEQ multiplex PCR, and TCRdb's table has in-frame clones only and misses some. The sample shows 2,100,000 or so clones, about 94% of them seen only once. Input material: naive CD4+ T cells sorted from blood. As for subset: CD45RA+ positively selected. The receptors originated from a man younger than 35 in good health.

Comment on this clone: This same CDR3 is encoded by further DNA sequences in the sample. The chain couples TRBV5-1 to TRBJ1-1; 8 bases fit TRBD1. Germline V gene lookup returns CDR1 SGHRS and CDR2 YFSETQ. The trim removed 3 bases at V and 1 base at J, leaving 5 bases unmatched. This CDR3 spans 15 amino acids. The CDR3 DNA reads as TGCGCCAGCAGCTCAAGACAGGGGACGAACACTGAAGCTTTCTTT. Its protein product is CASSSRQGTNTEAFF.

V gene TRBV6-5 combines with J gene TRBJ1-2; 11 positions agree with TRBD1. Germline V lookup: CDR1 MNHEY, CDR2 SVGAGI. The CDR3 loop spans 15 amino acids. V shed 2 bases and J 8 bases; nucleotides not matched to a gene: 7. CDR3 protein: CASSYRDRGIAGYTF. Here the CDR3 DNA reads TGTGCCAGCAGTTACCGGGACAGGGGGATAGCAGGCTACACCTTC.

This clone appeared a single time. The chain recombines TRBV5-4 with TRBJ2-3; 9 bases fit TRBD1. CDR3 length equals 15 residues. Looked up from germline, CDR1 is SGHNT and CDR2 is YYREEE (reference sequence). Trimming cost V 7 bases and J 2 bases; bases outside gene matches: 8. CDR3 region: CASAPDRGSTDTQYF. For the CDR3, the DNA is TGTGCCAGCGCACCGGACAGGGGATCCACAGATACGCAGTATTTT.

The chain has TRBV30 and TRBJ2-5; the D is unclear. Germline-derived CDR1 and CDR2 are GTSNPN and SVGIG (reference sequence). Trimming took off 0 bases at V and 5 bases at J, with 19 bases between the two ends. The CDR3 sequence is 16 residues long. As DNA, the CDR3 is TGTGCCTGGAGTGTAACCCGGACCCTATATTGGGAGACCCAGTACTTC. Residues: CAWSVTRTLYWETQYF.

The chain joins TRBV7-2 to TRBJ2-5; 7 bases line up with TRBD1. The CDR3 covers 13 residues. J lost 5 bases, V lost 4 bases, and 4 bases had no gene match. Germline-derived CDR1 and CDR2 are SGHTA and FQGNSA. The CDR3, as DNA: TGTGCCAGCAGCTCCGGGACAGTGGAGACCCAGTACTTC. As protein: CASSSGTVETQYF.

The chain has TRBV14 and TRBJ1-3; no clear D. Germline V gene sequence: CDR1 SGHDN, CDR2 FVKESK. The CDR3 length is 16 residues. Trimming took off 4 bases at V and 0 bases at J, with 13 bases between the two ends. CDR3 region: CASSPYTRSSGNTIYF. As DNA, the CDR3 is TGTGCCAGCAGCCCATACACCCGGAGCTCTGGAAACACCATATATTTT.

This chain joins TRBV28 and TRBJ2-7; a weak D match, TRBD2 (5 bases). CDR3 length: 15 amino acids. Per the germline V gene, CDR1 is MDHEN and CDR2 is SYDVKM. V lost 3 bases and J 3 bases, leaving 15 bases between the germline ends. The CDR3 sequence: CASSFRGVGNYEQYF. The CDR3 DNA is TGTGCCAGCAGTTTTCGGGGAGTAGGGAACTACGAGCAGTACTTC. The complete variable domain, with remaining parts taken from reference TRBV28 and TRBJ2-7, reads DVKVTQSSRYLVKRTGEKVFLECVQDMDHENMFWYRQDPGLGLRLIYFSYDVKMKEKGDIPEGYSVSREKKERFSLILESASTNQTSMYLCASSFRGVGNYEQYFGPGTRLTVT.

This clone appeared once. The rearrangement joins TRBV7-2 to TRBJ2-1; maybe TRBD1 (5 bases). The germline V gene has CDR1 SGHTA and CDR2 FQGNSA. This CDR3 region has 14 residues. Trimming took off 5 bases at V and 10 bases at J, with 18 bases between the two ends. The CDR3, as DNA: TGTGCCAGCAGCCCCTACACTCAGGGTAGAGAGCAGTTCTTC. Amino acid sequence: CASSPYTQGREQFF.

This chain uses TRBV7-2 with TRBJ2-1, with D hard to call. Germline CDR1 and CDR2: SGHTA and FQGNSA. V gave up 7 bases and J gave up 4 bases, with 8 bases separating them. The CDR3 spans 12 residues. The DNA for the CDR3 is TGTGCCAGCACCCGAGGATACAATGAGCAGTTCTTC. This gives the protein CASTRGYNEQFF.

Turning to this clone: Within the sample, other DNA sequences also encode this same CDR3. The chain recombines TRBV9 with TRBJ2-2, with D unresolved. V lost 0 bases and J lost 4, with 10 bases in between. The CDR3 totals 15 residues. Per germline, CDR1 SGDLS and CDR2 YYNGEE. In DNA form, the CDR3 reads TGTGCCAGCAGCGTAGACCGGGCCGGCACCGGGGAGCTGTTTTTT. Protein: CASSVDRAGTGELFF.

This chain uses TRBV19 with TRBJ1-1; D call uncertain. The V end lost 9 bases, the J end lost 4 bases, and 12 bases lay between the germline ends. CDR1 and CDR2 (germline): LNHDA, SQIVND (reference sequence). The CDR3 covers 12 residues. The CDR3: CASTTPFTEAFF. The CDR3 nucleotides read TGTGCCAGCACTACCCCATTCACTGAAGCTTTCTTT.

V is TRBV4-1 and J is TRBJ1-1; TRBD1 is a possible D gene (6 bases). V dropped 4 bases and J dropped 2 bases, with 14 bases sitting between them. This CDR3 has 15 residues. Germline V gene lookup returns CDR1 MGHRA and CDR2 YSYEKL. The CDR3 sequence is CASSLIGGVNTEAFF. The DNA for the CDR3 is TGCGCCAGCAGCCTCATCGGGGGCGTTAACACTGAAGCTTTCTTT.

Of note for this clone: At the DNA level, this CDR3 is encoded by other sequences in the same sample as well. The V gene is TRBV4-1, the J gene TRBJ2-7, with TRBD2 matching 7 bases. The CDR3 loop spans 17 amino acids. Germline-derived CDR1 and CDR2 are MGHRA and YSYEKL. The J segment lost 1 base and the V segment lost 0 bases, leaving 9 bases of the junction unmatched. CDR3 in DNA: TGCGCCAGCAGCCAAGATCCTGGCCTAGCGGAATCCTACGAGCAGTACTTC. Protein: CASSQDPGLAESYEQYF.

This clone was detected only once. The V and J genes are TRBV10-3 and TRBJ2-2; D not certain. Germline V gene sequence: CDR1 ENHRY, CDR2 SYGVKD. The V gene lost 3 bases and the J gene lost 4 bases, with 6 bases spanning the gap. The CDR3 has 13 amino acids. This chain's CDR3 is CAISESLTGELFF. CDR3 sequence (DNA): TGTGCCATCAGTGAAAGTCTCACCGGGGAGCTGTTTTTT.

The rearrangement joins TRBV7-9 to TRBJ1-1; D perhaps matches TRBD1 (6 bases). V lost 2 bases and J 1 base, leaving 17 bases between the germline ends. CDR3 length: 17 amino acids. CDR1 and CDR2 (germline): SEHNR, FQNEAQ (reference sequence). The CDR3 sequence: CASSLPQGQTSNTEAFF. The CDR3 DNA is TGTGCCAGCAGCTTACCTCAGGGACAAACCTCGAACACTGAAGCTTTCTTT.

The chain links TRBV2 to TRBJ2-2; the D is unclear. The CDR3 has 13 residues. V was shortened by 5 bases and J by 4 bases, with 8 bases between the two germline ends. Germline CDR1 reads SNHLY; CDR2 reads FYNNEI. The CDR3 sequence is CASSLVPTGELFF. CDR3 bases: TGTGCCAGCAGTCTAGTCCCCACCGGGGAGCTGTTTTTT.

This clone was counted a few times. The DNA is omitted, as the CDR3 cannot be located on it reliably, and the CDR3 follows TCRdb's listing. CDR3: CASSSSRPRGNTEAFF. This sequence joins TRBV27 and TRBJ1-1; TRBD1 is the table's D call and was not checked against the DNA. CDR1 and CDR2 from the germline V gene are MNHEY and SMNVEV (reference sequence). The CDR3 totals 16 residues, both ends included.

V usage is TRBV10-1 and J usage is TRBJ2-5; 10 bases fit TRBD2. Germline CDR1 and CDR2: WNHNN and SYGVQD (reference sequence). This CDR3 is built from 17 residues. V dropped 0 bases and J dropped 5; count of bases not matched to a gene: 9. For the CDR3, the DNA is TGCGCCAGCAGTGAGTCGAGTCCAGCGGGAGGGCTTGAGACCCAGTACTTC. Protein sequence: CASSESSPAGGLETQYF.

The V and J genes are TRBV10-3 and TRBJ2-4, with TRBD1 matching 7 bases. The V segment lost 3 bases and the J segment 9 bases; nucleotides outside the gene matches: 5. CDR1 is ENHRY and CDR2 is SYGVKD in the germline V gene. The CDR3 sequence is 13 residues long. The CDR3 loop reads CAISEDRESIQYF. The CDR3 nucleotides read TGTGCCATCAGTGAAGACAGGGAGAGCATTCAGTACTTC.

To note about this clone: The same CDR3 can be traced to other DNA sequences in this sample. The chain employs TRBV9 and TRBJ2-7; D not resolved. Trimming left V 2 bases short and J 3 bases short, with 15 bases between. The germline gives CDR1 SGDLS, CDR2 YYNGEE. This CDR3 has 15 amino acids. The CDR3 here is CASSVASSLIYEQYF. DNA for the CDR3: TGTGCCAGCAGCGTTGCCAGCTCACTGATCTACGAGCAGTACTTC. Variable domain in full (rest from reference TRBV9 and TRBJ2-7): DSGVTQTPKHLITATGQRVTLRCSPRSGDLSVYWYQQSLDQGLQFLIQYYNGEERAKGNILERFSAQQFPDLHSELNLSSLELGDSALYFCASSVASSLIYEQYFGPGTRLTVT.

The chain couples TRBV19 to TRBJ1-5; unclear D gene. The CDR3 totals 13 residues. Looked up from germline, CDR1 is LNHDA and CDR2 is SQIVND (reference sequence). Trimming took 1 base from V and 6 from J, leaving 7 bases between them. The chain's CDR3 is CASSIGEGQPQHF. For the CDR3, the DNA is TGTGCCAGTAGTATAGGCGAGGGTCAGCCCCAGCATTTT.

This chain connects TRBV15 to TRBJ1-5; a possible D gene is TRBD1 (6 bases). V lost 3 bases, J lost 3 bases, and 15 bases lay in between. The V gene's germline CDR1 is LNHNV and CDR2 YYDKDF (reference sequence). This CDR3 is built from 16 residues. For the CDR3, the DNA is TGTGCCACCAGCAGGTCTACAGGGATACCCAATCAGCCCCAGCATTTT. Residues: CATSRSTGIPNQPQHF. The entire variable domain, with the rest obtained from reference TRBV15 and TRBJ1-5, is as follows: DAMVIQNPRYQVTQFGKPVTLSCSQTLNHNVMYWYQQKSSQAPKLLFHYYDKDFNNEADTPDNFQSRRPNTSFCFLDIRSPGLGDTAMYLCATSRSTGIPNQPQHFGDGTRLSIL.

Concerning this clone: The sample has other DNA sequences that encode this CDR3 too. The CDR3 sequence is CASSIGTGAQPQHF. The DNA of the CDR3 is TGTGCCAGTAGTATAGGGACAGGGGCTCAGCCCCAGCATTTT. This chain joins TRBV19 and TRBJ1-5, with TRBD1 matching 9 bases. CDR3 length: 14 residues. Germline CDR1 is LNHDA and CDR2 is SQIVND (reference sequence). Trimming at V came to 1 base and at J to 6 bases, leaving 1 base not matched to a gene.

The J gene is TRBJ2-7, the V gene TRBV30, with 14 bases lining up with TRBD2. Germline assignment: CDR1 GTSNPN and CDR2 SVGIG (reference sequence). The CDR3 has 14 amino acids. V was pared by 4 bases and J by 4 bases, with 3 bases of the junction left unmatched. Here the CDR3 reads CAWTGTSGSYEQYF. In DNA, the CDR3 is TGTGCCTGGACCGGGACTAGCGGGAGTTACGAGCAGTACTTC.

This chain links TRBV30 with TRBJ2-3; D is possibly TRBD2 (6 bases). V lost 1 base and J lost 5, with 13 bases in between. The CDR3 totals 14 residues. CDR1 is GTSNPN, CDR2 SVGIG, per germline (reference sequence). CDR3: CAWSGAGLGDTQYF. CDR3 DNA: TGTGCCTGGAGTGGTGCGGGGTTGGGAGATACGCAGTATTTT.